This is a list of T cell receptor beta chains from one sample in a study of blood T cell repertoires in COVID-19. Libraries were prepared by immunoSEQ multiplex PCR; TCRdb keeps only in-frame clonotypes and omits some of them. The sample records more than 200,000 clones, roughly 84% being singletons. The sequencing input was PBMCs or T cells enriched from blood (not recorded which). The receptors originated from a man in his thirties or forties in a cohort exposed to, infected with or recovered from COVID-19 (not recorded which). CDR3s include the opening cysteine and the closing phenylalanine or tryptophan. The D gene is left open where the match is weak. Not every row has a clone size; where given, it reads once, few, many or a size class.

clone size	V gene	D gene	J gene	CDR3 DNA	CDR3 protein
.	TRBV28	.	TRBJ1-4	TGTGCCACCCACTTTAGGGGGGGATTAACTAATGAAAAACTGTTTTTT	CATHFRGGLTNEKLFF
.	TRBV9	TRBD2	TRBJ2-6	TGTGCCAGCAGCGTTACTCGGGAGGCCGGGGCCAACGTCCTGACTTTC	CASSVTREAGANVLTF
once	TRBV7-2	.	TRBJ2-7	TGTGCCAGCAGCTACGGAGGGGAGTTAACCTACGAGCAGTACTTC	CASSYGGELTYEQYF
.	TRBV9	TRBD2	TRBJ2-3	TGTGCCAGCAGCCTAGGAGGAGGGACTAGCGGGCAGTATTTT	CASSLGGGTSGQYF
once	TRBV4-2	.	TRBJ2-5	TGTGCCAGCAGCCAACTGGCGGGCCCCGGCGGACAAGAGACCCAGTACTTC	CASSQLAGPGGQETQYF
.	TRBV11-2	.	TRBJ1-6	TGTGCCAGCAGCTTAGACACCCCGGCGGTCCCCGGTTCACCCCTCCACTTT	CASSLDTPAVPGSPLHF
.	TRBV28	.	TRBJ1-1	TGTGCCAGCAGCGTCGACGACAGCCGGGCGTACACTGAAGCTTTCTTT	CASSVDDSRAYTEAFF
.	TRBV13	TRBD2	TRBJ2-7	TGTGCCAGCAGCTTCCCAAGTGGGCACGGGGGGGAGCAGTACTTC	CASSFPSGHGGEQYF
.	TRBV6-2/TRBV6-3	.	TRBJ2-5	TGTGCCAGCAGTCCCCTCGTGGCCGGGAACTTGGAGACCCAGTACTTC	CASSPLVAGNLETQYF
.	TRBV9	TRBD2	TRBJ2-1	TGTGCCAGCAGCCCCCCCGGGACTAGCGGCTACAATGAGCAGTTCTTC	CASSPPGTSGYNEQFF
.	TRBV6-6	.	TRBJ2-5	TGTGCCAGCAGTACCCTGGGTAGCGTCCAAGAGACCCAGTACTTC	CASSTLGSVQETQYF
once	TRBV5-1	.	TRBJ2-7	TGCGCCAGCGGGCGGGACAGTGTTTCCTACGAGCAGTACTTC	CASGRDSVSYEQYF
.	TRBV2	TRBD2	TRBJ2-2	TGTGCCAGCAGACAACTAGCGGGAGGGCCCGGGGAGCTGTTTTTT	CASRQLAGGPGELFF
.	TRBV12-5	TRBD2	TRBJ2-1	TGTGCTAGTGGTTTGGGCGGGAGCTCCTACAATGAGCAGTTCTTC	CASGLGGSSYNEQFF
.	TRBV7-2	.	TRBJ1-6	TGTGCCAGCAGCCCCCAAGGGGAATTATCACCCCTCCACTTT	CASSPQGELSPLHF
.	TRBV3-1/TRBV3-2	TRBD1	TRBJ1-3	TGTGCCAGCAGCCAAGCTGGGACAGGGCGATCTGGAAACACCATATATTTT	CASSQAGTGRSGNTIYF
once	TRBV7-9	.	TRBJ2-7	TGTGCCAGCAGCTTAGCGCGGGACGAGCAGTACTTC	CASSLARDEQYF
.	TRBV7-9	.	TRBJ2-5	TGTGCCAGCAGCTCCGGACTACTGGTCGAGACCCAGTACTTC	CASSSGLLVETQYF
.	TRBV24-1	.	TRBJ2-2	TGTGCCACCAGTGATTCTACCCCGAGCAGGGAGCTGTTTTTT	CATSDSTPSRELFF
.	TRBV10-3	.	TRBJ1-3	TGTGCCATCAGAAACGGACGACTTCAGGGCCCCGGAAACACCATATATTTT	CAIRNGRLQGPGNTIYF
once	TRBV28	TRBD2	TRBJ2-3	TGTGCCACCAGCCGGGCCCGGGGACTAGGGTCCGACACAGATACGCAGTATTTT	CATSRARGLGSDTDTQYF
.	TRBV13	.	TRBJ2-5	TGTGCCAGCAGCCTCCCTCGGGACTTAGGTATGGAGGCCCAGTACTTC	CASSLPRDLGMEAQYF
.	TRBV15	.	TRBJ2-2	TGTGCCACCAGCAGTCAGGGGTCGAACACCGGGGAGCTGTTTTTT	CATSSQGSNTGELFF
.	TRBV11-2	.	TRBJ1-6	TGTGCCAGCAGCCCCCGAATGGGGGGGAGCTCCTATAATTCACCCCTCCACTTT	CASSPRMGGSSYNSPLHF
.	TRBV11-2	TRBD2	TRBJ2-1	TGTGCCAGCAGCAGAACTTTGGGGACTAGCGGGAGGCCGTACAATGAGCAGTTCTTC	CASSRTLGTSGRPYNEQFF
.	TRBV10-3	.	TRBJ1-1	TGTGCCATCAGTGAGAGGCAGGGAGGGGACACTGAAGCTTTCTTT	CAISERQGGDTEAFF
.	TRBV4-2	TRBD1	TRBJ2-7	TGTGCCAGCAGCCAAGAAGCGGGACAGGGATCATACGAGCAGTACTTC	CASSQEAGQGSYEQYF
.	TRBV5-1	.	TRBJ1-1	TGCGCCAGCAGCTTTGCAACAAACACTGAAGCTTTCTTT	CASSFATNTEAFF
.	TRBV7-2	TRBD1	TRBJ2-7	TGTGCCAGCAGCTGGGACAGGGGGCAAAACGAGCAGTACTTC	CASSWDRGQNEQYF
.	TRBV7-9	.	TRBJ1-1	TGTGCCAGCAGCTTAACGGGGGGTAACACTGAAGCTTTCTTT	CASSLTGGNTEAFF
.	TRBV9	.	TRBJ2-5	TGTGCCAGCAGCGTAGACGGGACTCCGCAAGAGACCCAGTACTTC	CASSVDGTPQETQYF
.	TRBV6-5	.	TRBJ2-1	TGTGCCAGCAGAAAGACTCAGAGCTCCTACAATGAGCAGTTCTTC	CASRKTQSSYNEQFF
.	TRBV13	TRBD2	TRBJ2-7	TGTGCCAGCAGCACCCGGACTAGCGGGACATTCTCCTACGAGCAGTACTTC	CASSTRTSGTFSYEQYF
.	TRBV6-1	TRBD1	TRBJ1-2	TGTGCCAGCAGTGAAGGGGGACAGGTTAGGGGCTACACCTTC	CASSEGGQVRGYTF
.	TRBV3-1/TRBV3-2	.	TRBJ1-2	TGTGCCAGCAGCCAAGTCGGTCGTGGCTACACCTTC	CASSQVGRGYTF
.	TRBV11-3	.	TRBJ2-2	TGTGCCAGCAGCTCCGGGAAGAACACCGGGGAGCTGTTTTTT	CASSSGKNTGELFF
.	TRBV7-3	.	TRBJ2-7	TGTGCCAGCAGCCCCCAGCAGGAGGAGTACGAGCAGTACTTC	CASSPQQEEYEQYF
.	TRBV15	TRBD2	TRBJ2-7	TGTGCCACCAGCAGGGCGACTAGCGGGAGGGTTGAGCAGTACTTC	CATSRATSGRVEQYF
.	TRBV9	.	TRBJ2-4	TGTGCCAGCAGCGTAGAAATCGGGAGTGGTGCCAAAAACATTCAGTACTTC	CASSVEIGSGAKNIQYF
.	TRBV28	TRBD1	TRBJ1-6	TGTGCCAGCAGTTGGACAGGAAATTCACCCCTCCACTTT	CASSWTGNSPLHF
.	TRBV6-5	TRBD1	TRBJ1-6	TGTGCCAGCACCTCGACAGGGGATAATTCACCCCTCCACTTT	CASTSTGDNSPLHF
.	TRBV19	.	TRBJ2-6	TGTGCCAGTATTGGGTGGGCCGCCGGAGGGGCCAACGTCCTGACTTTC	CASIGWAAGGANVLTF
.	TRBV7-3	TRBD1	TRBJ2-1	TGTGCCAGCAGCTCGCAACCCCGGGACAGGTACAATGAGCAGTTCTTC	CASSSQPRDRYNEQFF
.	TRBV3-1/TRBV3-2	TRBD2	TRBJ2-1	TGTGCCAGCAGCCAAGGATCAAGCGGGAGGTTGGGGCAGTTCTTC	CASSQGSSGRLGQFF
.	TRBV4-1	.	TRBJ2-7	TGCGCCAGCAGCCAAGACGTCCAGGGTATATACGAGCAGTACTTC	CASSQDVQGIYEQYF
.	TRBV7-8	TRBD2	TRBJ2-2	TGTGCCAGCAGCCTCTTGACTAGCGGGAGTTCCGGGGAGCTGTTTTTT	CASSLLTSGSSGELFF
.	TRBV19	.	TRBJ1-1	TGTGCCAGTAGTATAGGCAGGCCAGACACTGAAGCTTTCTTT	CASSIGRPDTEAFF
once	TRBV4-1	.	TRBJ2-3	TGCGCCAGCAGCCAAGAGAAGGCAGGGGGGACAGATACGCAGTATTTT	CASSQEKAGGTDTQYF
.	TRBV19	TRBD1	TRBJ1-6	TGTGCCACTCGGACAGGGCCGGATAATTCACCCCTCCACTTT	CATRTGPDNSPLHF
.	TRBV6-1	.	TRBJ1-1	TGTGCCAGCAGTGAGTCCGGTATGGGGACACCGATGAACACTGAAGCTTTCTTT	CASSESGMGTPMNTEAFF
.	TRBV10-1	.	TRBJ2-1	TGCGCCAGCAGAAAGTCATTCGGTTTCTTGGTTGTTGTCAATGAGCAGTTCTTC	CASRKSFGFLVVVNEQFF
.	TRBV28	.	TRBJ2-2	TGTGCCAGCAGTCCCCAGGGGGGCACCGGGGAGCTGTTTTTT	CASSPQGGTGELFF
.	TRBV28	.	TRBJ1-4	TGTGCCAGCAGTTTACCCGCGATCGCAGGGGTTCGTGAAAAACTGTTTTTT	CASSLPAIAGVREKLFF
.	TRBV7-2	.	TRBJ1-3	TGTGCCAGCAGCTTAAGGGGCGGGGGCGCTGGAAACACCATATATTTT	CASSLRGGGAGNTIYF